This TCR beta chain was recorded in a study of shared clonotypes between healthy human individuals. Overall study: The cohort comprised a couple of women and a few men. Their ages spanned 18 to 49 years. Each donor contributed plates that comprised three CD4 naive, three CD4 memory, two CD8 naive and one CD8 memory.

Details on this clone: Its cognate antigen is unknown.

Study observations and caveats: Incomplete sequencing of sorted subsets was indicated by rarefaction despite large depth. Relative to clonotypes present in all four donors, those not shared had lower generation probabilities.

CD45RO-negative cells were positively selected for CCR7, leaving out terminally differentiated effector memory CD45RA+ cells. V was clipped by 5 bases and J by 3 bases; unmatched bases: 13. This CDR3 region has 16 residues. CDR1 is SEHNR and CDR2 is FQNEAQ in the germline V gene (reference sequence). Data came from immunoSEQ multiplex PCR; TCRdb stores just in-frame clones and leaves some out. The sample holds about 2.1 million clones, over 85% seen once. Sequencing input: naive CD8+ T cells from PBMCs. The sequence derives from a young man in good health. Some clones in this sample may be carry-over from other donors' samples. V and J are TRBV7-9 and TRBJ2-7; the match to TRBD1 covers 7 bases. The DNA of the CDR3 is TGTGCCAGCAGCACCAACAGGGGCGGGTGGGACTACGAGCAGTACTTC. Amino acid sequence: CASSTNRGGWDYEQYF. The full variable domain, completed using reference TRBV7-9 and TRBJ2-7, is DTGVSQNPRHKITKRGQNVTFRCDPISEHNRLYWYRQTLGQGPEFLTYFQNEAQLEKSRLLSDRFSAERPKGSFSTLEIQRTEQGDSAMYLCASSTNRGGWDYEQYFGPGTRLTVT.